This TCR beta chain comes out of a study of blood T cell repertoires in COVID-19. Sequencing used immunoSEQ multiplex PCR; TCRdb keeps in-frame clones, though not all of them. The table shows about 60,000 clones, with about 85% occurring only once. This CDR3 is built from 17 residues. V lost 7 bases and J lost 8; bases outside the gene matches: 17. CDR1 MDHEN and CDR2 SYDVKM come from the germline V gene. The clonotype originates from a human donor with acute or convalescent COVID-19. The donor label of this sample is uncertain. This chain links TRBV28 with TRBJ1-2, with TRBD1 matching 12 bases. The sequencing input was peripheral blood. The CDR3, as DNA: TGTGCCAGCACCTTAACCGGGACAGGGGGCCCCCGGCTCGGCTACACCTTC. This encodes CASTLTGTGGPRLGYTF.